The 16 T cell receptor beta chains listed next were all sequenced from one sample in a study of blood T cell repertoires in COVID-19. Profiling relied on immunoSEQ multiplex PCR, and the TCRdb table lists in-frame clones only, not all of them. The sample carries 300,000 to 450,000 clones, more than 70% recorded once. Sequencing input: peripheral blood. Receptor source: a young woman with COVID-19, enrolled during active disease.

The CDR3 spells CASSFGGLYEQYF. DNA for the CDR3: TGTGCCAGCAGTTTTGGGGGGTTGTACGAGCAGTACTTC. The V and J genes are TRBV12-3 or TRBV12-4 and TRBJ2-7, with D possibly matching TRBD2 (6 bases). The V end lost 3 bases, the J end lost 4 bases, and 10 bases lay between the germline ends. This CDR3 contains 13 residues.

V gene TRBV6-2 or TRBV6-3 combines with J gene TRBJ1-2; D perhaps matches TRBD1 (6 bases). V lost 5 bases and J 3 bases, leaving 10 bases between the germline ends. Per the germline V gene, CDR1 is MNHEY and CDR2 is SVGEGT. The CDR3 has 13 amino acids. Here the CDR3 DNA reads TGTGCCAGCAGTAGACAGGTCTACTATGGCTACACCTTC. Its protein product is CASSRQVYYGYTF.

V gene TRBV27 combines with J gene TRBJ2-7; D perhaps matches TRBD1 (5 bases). The CDR3 has 13 amino acids. Deletions cut 8 bases from V and 0 bases from J, with 11 bases between. Germline CDR1 MNHEY, CDR2 SMNVEV (reference sequence). The CDR3: CASGYRLSYEQYF. The CDR3 DNA follows: TGTGCCAGCGGGTACAGGCTCTCCTACGAGCAGTACTTC.

Notes on this clone: Mismatch with germline at one junction end may stem from a read error. CDR3 protein: CASSPPGPLSYEQYF. The CDR3 nucleotides are TGTGCCAGCTCCCCACCGGGGCCCTTGTCCTACGAGCAGTACTTC. The chain recombines TRBV18 with TRBJ2-7; either TRBD1 or TRBD2 may supply D (5 bases each). Looked up from germline, CDR1 is KGHSH and CDR2 is LQKENI. This CDR3 comprises 15 residues.

The table lists this clone with a count of one. V and J are TRBV18 and TRBJ2-7; 12 nucleotides agree with TRBD2. With 6 bases clipped from V and 4 bases from J, the junction kept 4 bases outside the gene matches. CDR1 KGHSH and CDR2 LQKENI come from the germline V gene. The CDR3 totals 14 residues. This chain's CDR3 is CASSRTSGTYEQYF. The CDR3, as DNA: TGTGCCAGCTCTCGGACTAGCGGGACTTACGAGCAGTACTTC.

The chain joins TRBV6-1 to TRBJ2-2; TRBD2 agrees at 9 bases. CDR3 length: 16 residues. The ends lost 2 bases at V and 3 bases at J; junction bases unmatched: 4. Germline CDR1 MNHNS, CDR2 SASEGT. CDR3 DNA: TGTGCCAGCAGTGAAAGACTAGCGGATTACACCGGGGAGCTGTTTTTT. Translating gives CASSERLADYTGELFF.

The chain links TRBV5-1 to TRBJ1-5; D might be TRBD1 (5 bases). CDR3 length equals 14 residues. Germline V lookup: CDR1 SGHRS, CDR2 YFSETQ. V lost 4 bases to trimming and J lost 4 bases, with 12 bases between them. The CDR3 sequence: CASSPDSLNQPQHF. DNA of the CDR3: TGCGCCAGCAGCCCCGACAGCCTTAATCAGCCCCAGCATTTT.

This chain joins TRBV27 and TRBJ1-5, with TRBD1 as a possible D gene (5 bases). CDR1 MNHEY and CDR2 SMNVEV come from the germline V gene (reference sequence). With 3 bases removed from V and 3 bases from J, the gap between germline ends came to 12 bases. The CDR3 loop spans 15 amino acids. The CDR3 bases are TGTGCCAGCAGTTTTTTGGGGCGAGACAATCAGCCCCAGCATTTT. This codes for CASSFLGRDNQPQHF.

In its sample, this clone was seen a few times. This specimen includes other DNA sequences encoding the same CDR3. CDR3 in amino acids: CASRGRNTGELFF. The CDR3 DNA reads as TGTGCCAGCAGGGGGAGGAATACCGGGGAGCTGTTTTTT. The chain is built from TRBV27 and TRBJ2-2, with D tentatively TRBD2 (6 bases). This CDR3 contains 13 residues. CDR1 is MNHEY, CDR2 SMNVEV, per germline (reference sequence). Trimming pared 6 bases from V and 5 bases from J, leaving 10 bases between.

This clone was seen a few times. The V and J genes are TRBV2 and TRBJ1-5; 8 nucleotides line up with TRBD1. J was trimmed by 7 bases and V by 5 bases; bases with no gene match: 13. The CDR3 is 16 residues long. CDR1 SNHLY and CDR2 FYNNEI come from the germline V gene. The chain's CDR3 is CASSWETGVAEQPQHF. The DNA of the CDR3 is TGTGCCAGCAGTTGGGAGACAGGGGTCGCGGAACAGCCCCAGCATTTT. Full variable domain (remainder filled in from reference TRBV2 and TRBJ1-5): EPEVTQTPSHQVTQMGQEVILRCVPISNHLYFYWYRQILGQKVEFLVSFYNNEISEKSEIFDDQFSVERPDGSNFTLKIRSTKLEDSAMYFCASSWETGVAEQPQHFGDGTRLSIL.

The DNA of the CDR3 is TGTGCCACCAGCAGAGACCGGGTCGTGGATTCACCCCTCCACTTT. It is translated as CATSRDRVVDSPLHF. The gene calls are TRBV15 and TRBJ1-6; D is uncertain. The CDR3 extends over 15 amino acids. The ends were cut back, 0 bases at V and 8 bases at J, with 11 bases in the middle. Germline CDR1 and CDR2: LNHNV and YYDKDF (reference sequence).

The rearrangement uses TRBV7-2 and TRBJ2-6; weak D call: TRBD2 (6 bases). Germline V lookup: CDR1 SGHTA, CDR2 FQGNSA. The CDR3 is made up of 18 amino acids. V lost 5 bases and J lost 1, with 18 bases in between. DNA for the CDR3: TGTGCCAGCAGCCAAGAGTTTATCGGGAGTTCTGGGGCCAACGTCCTGACTTTC. Protein sequence: CASSQEFIGSSGANVLTF.

The chain is built from TRBV5-5 and TRBJ1-4, with 8 bases lining up with TRBD1. Looked up from germline, CDR1 is SGHKS and CDR2 is YYEKEE (reference sequence). The CDR3 has 15 amino acids. Trimming at V came to 4 bases and at J to 4 bases, leaving 6 bases not matched to a gene. The CDR3 region is CASSIRGRGNEKLFF. The CDR3 region has the DNA TGTGCCAGCAGCATCAGGGGGCGCGGTAATGAAAAACTGTTTTTT.

The chain carries TRBV6-5 and TRBJ1-4, with D perhaps matching TRBD1 (5 bases). CDR3 length equals 13 residues. Germline CDR1 reads MNHEY; CDR2 reads SVGAGI. Between the trimmed V and J ends, which lost 7 bases and 7 bases, there was a span of 13 bases. The CDR3, as DNA: TGTGCCAGCATGGGGGGGGGAGGTGAAAAACTGTTTTTT. Its translation is CASMGGGGEKLFF.

V usage is TRBV7-9 and J usage is TRBJ2-5; maybe TRBD2 (5 bases). There are 17 residues in the CDR3. Germline-derived CDR1 and CDR2 are SEHNR and FQNEAQ (reference sequence). The V gene lost 0 bases and the J gene lost 5 bases, with 19 bases spanning the gap. In nucleotides, the CDR3 is TGTGCCAGCAGCTTAGCGTGGGAGTCTCAATTAGGGGAGACCCAGTACTTC. Translated: CASSLAWESQLGETQYF.

CDR3 in DNA: TGTGCCAGCAGTTTAGGCCTAGCGGGAGCCAACGAGCAGTACTTC. Translating gives CASSLGLAGANEQYF. This rearrangement joins TRBV28 to TRBJ2-7; 10 bases are shared with TRBD2. CDR1 is MDHEN, CDR2 SYDVKM, per germline. Germline trimming cut 2 bases from V and 5 bases from J; bases unmatched to any gene: 6. This CDR3 is 15 amino acids long.